Each of the 2 T cell receptor beta chains below was sequenced from the same sample in a study of blood T cell repertoires in COVID-19. Profiled with immunoSEQ multiplex PCR; TCRdb holds only in-frame clones, not every one. The sample records 90,000 or so clones, roughly 88% being singletons. Sequencing was done on a sample of peripheral blood. All receptors derive from a young man with COVID-19, enrolled during active disease.

This chain connects TRBV18 to TRBJ2-2, with 14 nucleotides matching TRBD2. The V gene's germline CDR1 is KGHSH and CDR2 LQKENI. The CDR3 is 19 amino acids. The J segment lost 9 bases and the V segment lost 3 bases, leaving 15 bases of the junction unmatched. CDR3 residues: CASSPPPTSGRAKTRELFF. In DNA form, the CDR3 reads TGTGCCAGCTCACCCCCGCCGACTAGCGGGAGGGCCAAAACCCGGGAGCTGTTTTTT.

V gene TRBV15 combines with J gene TRBJ1-1, with TRBD1 as a possible D gene (5 bases). The germline V gene encodes CDR1 LNHNV and CDR2 YYDKDF (reference sequence). The V end lost 0 bases, the J end lost 4 bases, and 12 bases lay between the germline ends. CDR3 size: 15 residues. The CDR3 loop reads CATSRDRGRGTEAFF. The CDR3 nucleotides are TGTGCCACCAGCAGAGATCGGGGGAGGGGCACTGAAGCTTTCTTT.